Reported below is one TCR beta chain. Its antigen remains unknown. The V gene's germline CDR1 is SGHNT and CDR2 YENEEA. There are 16 residues in the CDR3. With 8 bases clipped from V and 1 base from J, the junction kept 8 bases outside the gene matches. The time point here: cycle 4 day 1 (C4D1), after more than five weeks of nivolumab. Each patient experienced a relapse that followed autologous stem cell transplantation, and brentuximab vedotin exposure varied. This sample was included in a study of PD-1 blockade in classical Hodgkin lymphoma. Clones were sequenced by immunoSEQ multiplex PCR, and TCRdb holds only the in-frame ones, with some missing. The sample includes about 47,000 clones, nearly 80% of them seen just once. Regarding the study as a whole: Relapsed/refractory patients reportedly had lower baseline diversity than newly diagnosed patients.

Sample: peripheral blood mononuclear cells (PBMCs), taken before the fourth cycle of nivolumab. The receptor was derived from a human donor with classical Hodgkin lymphoma. This sequence joins TRBV11-3 and TRBJ2-2; 9 positions match TRBD1. CDR3 protein: CASLQGATRNTGELFF. The CDR3 bases are TGTGCCAGCTTACAGGGGGCCACCCGGAACACCGGGGAGCTGTTTTTT. The full variable domain, with the rest looked up from reference TRBV11-3 and TRBJ2-2, is EAGVVQSPRYKIIEKKQPVAFWCNPISGHNTLYWYLQNLGQGPELLIRYENEEAVDDSQLPKDRFSAERLKGVDSTLKIQPAELGDSAVYLCASLQGATRNTGELFFGEGSRLTVL.